This section outlines one T cell receptor (beta chain) sequence together with its context. Assay: immunoSEQ multiplex PCR; the TCRdb copy retains only in-frame clones and omits some. The sample shows about 98,000 clones, around three quarters of them seen only once. Per germline, CDR1 SGHAT and CDR2 FQNNGV. This CDR3 spans 15 amino acids. V lost 1 base and J lost 8; bases outside the gene matches: 8. This entry belongs to a study of control samples from healthy donors and cancer patients. The V call is TRBV11-2, the J call TRBJ1-1, with 9 bases that match TRBD1. Sequencing was done on a sample of blood. This TCR was sampled from a woman aged 25 to 45 in good health. DNA for the CDR3: TGTGCCAGCAGCTTAGGTGGGACAGGGTATCGGGAAGCTTTCTTT. The encoded protein is CASSLGGTGYREAFF.